Described below is a single TCR beta chain sequence and its context. These data originate in a study of cytomegalovirus exposure and HLA in healthy donors. Germline V gene data show CDR1 as SGHNT and CDR2 as YENEEA. The trim removed 4 bases at V and 3 bases at J, leaving 5 bases unmatched. The CDR3 has 15 residues. The PCR had 60 Vbeta and 13 Jbeta primers. The method was immunoSEQ multiplex PCR; TCRdb's version includes in-frame clones alone and lacks a portion of them. The sample lists some 130,000 clones, around four fifths occurring once. V gene TRBV11-3 combines with J gene TRBJ1-5, with 8 bases that match TRBD1. The sequence came from a human donor in good health. The sample consisted of PBMCs. In DNA, the CDR3 is TGTGCCAGCAGCTACCTGACAGGGGACAATCAGCCCCAGCATTTT. Translated: CASSYLTGDNQPQHF.